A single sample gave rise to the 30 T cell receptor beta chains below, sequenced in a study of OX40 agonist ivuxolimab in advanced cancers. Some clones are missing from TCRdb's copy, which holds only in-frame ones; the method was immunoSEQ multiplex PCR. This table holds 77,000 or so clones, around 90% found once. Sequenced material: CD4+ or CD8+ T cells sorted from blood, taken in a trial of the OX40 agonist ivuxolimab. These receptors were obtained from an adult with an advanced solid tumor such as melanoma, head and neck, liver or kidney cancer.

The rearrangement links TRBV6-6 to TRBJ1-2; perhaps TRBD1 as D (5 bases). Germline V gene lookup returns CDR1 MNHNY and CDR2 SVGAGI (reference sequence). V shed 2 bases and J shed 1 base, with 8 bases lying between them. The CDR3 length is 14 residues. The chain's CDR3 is CASSYQGLNYGYTF. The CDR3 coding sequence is TGTGCCAGCAGTTACCAGGGACTTAACTATGGCTACACCTTC.

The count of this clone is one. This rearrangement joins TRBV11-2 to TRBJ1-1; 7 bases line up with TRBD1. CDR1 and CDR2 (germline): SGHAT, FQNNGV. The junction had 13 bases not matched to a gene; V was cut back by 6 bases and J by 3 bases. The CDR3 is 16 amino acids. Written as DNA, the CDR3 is TGTGCCAGCAGGGTAGGGACAGCCCCTGGGGACACTGAAGCTTTCTTT. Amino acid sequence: CASRVGTAPGDTEAFF.

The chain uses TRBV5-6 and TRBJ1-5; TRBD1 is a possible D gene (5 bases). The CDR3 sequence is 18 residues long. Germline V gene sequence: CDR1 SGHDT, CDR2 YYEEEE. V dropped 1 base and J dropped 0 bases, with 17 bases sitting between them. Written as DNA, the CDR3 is TGTGCCAGCAGCTTGCGGGACGGCTACCTTTATAGCAATCAGCCCCAGCATTTT. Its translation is CASSLRDGYLYSNQPQHF.

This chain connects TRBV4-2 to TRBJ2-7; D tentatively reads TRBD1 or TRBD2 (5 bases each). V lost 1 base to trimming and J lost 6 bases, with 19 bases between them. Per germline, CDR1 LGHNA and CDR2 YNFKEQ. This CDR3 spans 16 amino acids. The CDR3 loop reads CASSQGLGGEGREQYF. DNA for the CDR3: TGTGCCAGCAGCCAAGGTCTTGGGGGTGAAGGTCGCGAGCAGTACTTC.

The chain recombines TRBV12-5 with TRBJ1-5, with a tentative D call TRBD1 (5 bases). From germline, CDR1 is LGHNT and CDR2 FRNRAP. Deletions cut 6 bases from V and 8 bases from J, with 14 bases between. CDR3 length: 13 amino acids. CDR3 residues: CASGGEGTEPQHF. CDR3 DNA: TGTGCTAGTGGGGGGGAGGGGACGGAGCCCCAGCATTTT.

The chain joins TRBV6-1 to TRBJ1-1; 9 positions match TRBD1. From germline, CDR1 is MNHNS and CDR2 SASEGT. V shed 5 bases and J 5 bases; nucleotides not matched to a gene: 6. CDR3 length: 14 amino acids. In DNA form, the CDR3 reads TGTGCCAGCAGTCTCGTGGACAGGGGAACTGAAGCTTTCTTT. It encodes CASSLVDRGTEAFF.

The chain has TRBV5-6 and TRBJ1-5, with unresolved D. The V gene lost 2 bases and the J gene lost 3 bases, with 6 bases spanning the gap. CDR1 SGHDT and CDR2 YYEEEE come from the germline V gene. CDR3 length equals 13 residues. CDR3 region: CASSFQTNQPQHF. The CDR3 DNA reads TGTGCCAGCAGCTTCCAGACCAATCAGCCCCAGCATTTT.

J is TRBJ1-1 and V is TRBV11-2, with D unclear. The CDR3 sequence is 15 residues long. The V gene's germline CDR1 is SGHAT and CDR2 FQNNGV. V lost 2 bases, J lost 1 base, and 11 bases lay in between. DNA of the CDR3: TGTGCCAGCAGCTTAAGTGTAGGGCAGAACACTGAAGCTTTCTTT. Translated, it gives CASSLSVGQNTEAFF.

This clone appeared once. The CDR3 reads CASSESGEGWNTDTQYF. CDR3 sequence (DNA): TGCGCCAGCAGTGAGTCTGGAGAAGGATGGAACACAGATACGCAGTATTTT. J is TRBJ2-3 and V is TRBV10-1; D unresolved. Trimming removed 0 bases at V and 2 bases at J, with 15 bases between. This CDR3 comprises 17 residues. CDR1 is WNHNN, CDR2 SYGVQD, per germline (reference sequence).

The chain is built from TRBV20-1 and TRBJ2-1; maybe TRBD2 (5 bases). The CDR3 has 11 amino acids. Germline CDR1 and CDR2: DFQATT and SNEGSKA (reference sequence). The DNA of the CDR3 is TGCAGCACCGGGACCTACAATGAGCAGTTCTTC. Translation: CSTGTYNEQFF.

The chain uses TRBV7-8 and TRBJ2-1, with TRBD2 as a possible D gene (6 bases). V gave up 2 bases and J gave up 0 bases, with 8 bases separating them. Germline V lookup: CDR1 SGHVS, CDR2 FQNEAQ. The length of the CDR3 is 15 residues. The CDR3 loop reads CASSLSGVSYNEQFF. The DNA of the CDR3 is TGTGCCAGCAGCTTATCGGGGGTCTCCTACAATGAGCAGTTCTTC.

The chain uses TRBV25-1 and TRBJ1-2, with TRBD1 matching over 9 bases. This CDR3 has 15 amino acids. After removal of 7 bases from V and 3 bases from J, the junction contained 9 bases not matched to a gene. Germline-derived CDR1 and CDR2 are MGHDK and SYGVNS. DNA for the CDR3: TGTGCCAGCACCCCTCCGGGACAGGGATACTATGGCTACACCTTC. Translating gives CASTPPGQGYYGYTF.

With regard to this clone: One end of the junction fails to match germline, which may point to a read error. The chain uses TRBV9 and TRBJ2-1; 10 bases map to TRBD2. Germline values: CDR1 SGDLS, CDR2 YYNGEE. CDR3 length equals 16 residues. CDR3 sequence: CASSPPSGGAYHEQFF. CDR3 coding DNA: TGTGCCAGCAGCCCTCCGAGCGGGGGGGCCTACCATGAGCAGTTCTTC.

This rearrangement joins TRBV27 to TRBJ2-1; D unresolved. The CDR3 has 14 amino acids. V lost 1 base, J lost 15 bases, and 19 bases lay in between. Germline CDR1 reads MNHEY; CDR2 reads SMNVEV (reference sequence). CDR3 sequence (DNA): TGTGCCAGCAGTTTATATCCCAGTCTTATGGAAACGTTCTTC. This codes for CASSLYPSLMETFF.

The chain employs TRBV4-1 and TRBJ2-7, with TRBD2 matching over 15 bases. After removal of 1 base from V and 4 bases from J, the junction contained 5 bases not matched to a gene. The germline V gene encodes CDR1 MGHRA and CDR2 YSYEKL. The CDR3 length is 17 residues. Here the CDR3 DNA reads TGCGCCAGCAGCCAAGCGGGACTAGCGGGGGGACCATACGAGCAGTACTTC. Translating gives CASSQAGLAGGPYEQYF.

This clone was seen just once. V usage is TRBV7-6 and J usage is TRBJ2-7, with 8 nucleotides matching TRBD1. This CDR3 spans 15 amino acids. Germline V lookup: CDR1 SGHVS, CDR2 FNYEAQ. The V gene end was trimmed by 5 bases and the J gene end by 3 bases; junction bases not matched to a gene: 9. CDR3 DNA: TGTGCCAGCAGCCCCGGACAGGGAGGTATCTACGAGCAGTACTTC. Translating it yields CASSPGQGGIYEQYF.

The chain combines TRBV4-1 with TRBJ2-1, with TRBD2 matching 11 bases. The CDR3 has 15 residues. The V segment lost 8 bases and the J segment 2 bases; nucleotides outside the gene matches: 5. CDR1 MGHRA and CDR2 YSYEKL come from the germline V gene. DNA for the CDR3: TGCGCCAGCGGCGCTAGCGGGGGGCCCTACAATGAGCAGTTCTTC. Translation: CASGASGGPYNEQFF.

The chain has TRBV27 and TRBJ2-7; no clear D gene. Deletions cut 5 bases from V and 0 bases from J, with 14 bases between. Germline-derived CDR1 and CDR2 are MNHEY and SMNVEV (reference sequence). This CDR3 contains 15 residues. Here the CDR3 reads CASSTRASSSYEQYF. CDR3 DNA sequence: TGTGCCAGCAGTACCCGGGCTTCGAGCTCCTACGAGCAGTACTTC.

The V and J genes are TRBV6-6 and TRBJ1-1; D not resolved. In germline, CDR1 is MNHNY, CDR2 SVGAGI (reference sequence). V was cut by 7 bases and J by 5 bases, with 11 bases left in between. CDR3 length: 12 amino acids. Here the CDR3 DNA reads TGTGCCAGCACTTTGACTCTTACTGAAGCTTTCTTT. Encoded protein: CASTLTLTEAFF.

The CDR3 DNA is TGCAGCTACGCCACCGGGACAGCCTACGAGCAGTACTTC. Translation: CSYATGTAYEQYF. The chain combines TRBV29-1 with TRBJ2-5; 7 bases agree with TRBD1. Judging by the DNA end, TRBJ2-7 fits better; the J call may be wrong. This CDR3 has 13 residues. CDR1 is SQVTM, CDR2 ANQGSEA, per germline.

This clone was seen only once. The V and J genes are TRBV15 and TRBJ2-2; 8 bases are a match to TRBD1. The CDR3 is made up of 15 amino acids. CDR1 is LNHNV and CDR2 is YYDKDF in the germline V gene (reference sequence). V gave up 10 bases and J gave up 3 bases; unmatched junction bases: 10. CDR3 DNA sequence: TGTGCCATCGCAGGGGGCAGGGCGGACACCGGGGAGCTGTTTTTT. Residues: CAIAGGRADTGELFF.

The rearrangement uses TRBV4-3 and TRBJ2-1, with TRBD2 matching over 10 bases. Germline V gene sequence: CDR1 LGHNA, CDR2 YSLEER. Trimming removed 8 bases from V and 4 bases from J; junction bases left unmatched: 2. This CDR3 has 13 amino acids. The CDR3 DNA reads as TGCGCCAGCGGGACTAGCGTATACAATGAGCAGTTCTTC. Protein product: CASGTSVYNEQFF.

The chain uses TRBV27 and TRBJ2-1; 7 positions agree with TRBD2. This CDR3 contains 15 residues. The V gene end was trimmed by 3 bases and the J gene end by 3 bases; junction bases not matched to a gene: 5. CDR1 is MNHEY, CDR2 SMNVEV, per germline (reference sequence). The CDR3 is CASSFGSSGYNEQFF. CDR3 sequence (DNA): TGTGCCAGCAGTTTTGGGTCTAGCGGCTACAATGAGCAGTTCTTC.

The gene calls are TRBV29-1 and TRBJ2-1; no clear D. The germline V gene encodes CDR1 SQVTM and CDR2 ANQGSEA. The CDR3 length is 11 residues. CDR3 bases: TGCCTTCGGGCTTACTACAATGAGCAGTTCTTC. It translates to CLRAYYNEQFF.

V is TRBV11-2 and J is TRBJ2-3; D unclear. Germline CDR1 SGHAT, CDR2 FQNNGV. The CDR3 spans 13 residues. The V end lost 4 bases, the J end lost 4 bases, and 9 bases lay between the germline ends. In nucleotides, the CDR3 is TGTGCCAGCAGCTCAGTATTCGCAGATACGCAGTATTTT. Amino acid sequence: CASSSVFADTQYF.

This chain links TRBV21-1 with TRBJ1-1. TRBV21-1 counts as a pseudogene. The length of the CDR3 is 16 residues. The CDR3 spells CASSRLVQGEGTEAFF. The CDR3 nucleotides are TGTGCCAGCAGCAGGCTCGTCCAGGGGGAGGGTACTGAAGCTTTCTTT.

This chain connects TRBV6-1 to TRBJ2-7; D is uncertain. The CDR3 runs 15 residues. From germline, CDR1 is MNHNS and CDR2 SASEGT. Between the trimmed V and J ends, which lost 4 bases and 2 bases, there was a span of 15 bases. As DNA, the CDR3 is TGTGCCAGCAGTGCGCTGAAGGGCCCCCCCTACGAGCAGTACTTC. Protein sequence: CASSALKGPPYEQYF.

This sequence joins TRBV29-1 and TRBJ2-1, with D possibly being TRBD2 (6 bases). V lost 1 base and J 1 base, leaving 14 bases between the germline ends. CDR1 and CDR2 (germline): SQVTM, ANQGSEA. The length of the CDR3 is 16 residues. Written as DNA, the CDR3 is TGCAGCGTTGAAGGAGAATCGGGGGTTTCCTACAATGAGCAGTTCTTC. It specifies CSVEGESGVSYNEQFF.

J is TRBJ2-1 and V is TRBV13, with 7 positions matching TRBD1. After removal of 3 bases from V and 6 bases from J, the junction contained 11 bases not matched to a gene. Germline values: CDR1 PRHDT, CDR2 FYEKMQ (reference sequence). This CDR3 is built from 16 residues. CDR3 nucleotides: TGTGCCAGCAGCTTGCCCCCCCCACAGGGGTTCAATGAGCAGTTCTTC. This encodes CASSLPPPQGFNEQFF. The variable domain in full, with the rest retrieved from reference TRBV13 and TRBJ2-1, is AAGVIQSPRHLIKEKRETATLKCYPIPRHDTVYWYQQGPGQDPQFLISFYEKMQSDKGSIPDRFSAQQFSDYHSELNMSSLELGDSALYFCASSLPPPQGFNEQFFGPGTRLTVL.

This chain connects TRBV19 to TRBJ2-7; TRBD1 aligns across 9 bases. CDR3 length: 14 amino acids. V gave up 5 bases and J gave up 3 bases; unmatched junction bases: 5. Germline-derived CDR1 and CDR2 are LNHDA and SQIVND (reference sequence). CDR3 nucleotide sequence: TGTGCCAGTAGTCCCGGGACAGGGTTCTACGAGCAGTACTTC. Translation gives CASSPGTGFYEQYF.